These T cell receptor beta chains were read from a single sample in a study of Ad26.COV2.S vaccination and SARS-CoV-2 variants. Sequencing used immunoSEQ multiplex PCR; TCRdb keeps in-frame clones, though not all of them. The sample has 400,000 to 450,000 clones; 92% are singletons. The sequencing here drew on peripheral blood, taken in a trial of Ad26.COV2.S vaccine versus placebo. The receptors originated from a person between 18 and 65 years old who received the Ad26.COV2.S COVID-19 vaccine or a placebo. CDR3s include the opening cysteine and the closing phenylalanine or tryptophan. D genes are given only for firm matches. Clone size, where shown, is once, few, many, or a class for clones that have expanded.

clone_size,j_call,d_call,v_call,cdr3_nt,cdr3_aa
NA,TRBJ1-2,TRBD1,TRBV7-9,TGTGCCAGCGGGGGACAGACTGGCTACACCTTC,CASGGQTGYTF
few,TRBJ2-3,TRBD2,TRBV20-1,TGCAGTGCTAGTAATGACTGGGGTAGCGGGGAGTTGGATACGCAGTATTTT,CSASNDWGSGELDTQYF
NA,TRBJ2-7,NA,TRBV30,TGTGCCTGGAAGAACGGGGGTTCCTACGAGCAGTACTTC,CAWKNGGSYEQYF
NA,TRBJ1-2,NA,TRBV24-1,TGTGCCACCAGTTATTCCACTCTGCGGGACTATGGCTACACCTTC,CATSYSTLRDYGYTF
NA,TRBJ2-7,TRBD2,TRBV15,TGTGCCACTAGACTAGCGGGGGTTCCCTCCTACGAGCAGTACTTC,CATRLAGVPSYEQYF
NA,TRBJ2-5,TRBD2,TRBV7-2,TGTGCCAGCGCATCCGCTGGGACTACCCAAGAGACCCAGTACTTC,CASASAGTTQETQYF
NA,TRBJ1-5,TRBD1,TRBV6-4,TGTGCCAGCAGTGACCCGCCGATGGACAGGGGACTCCGAGGGGTTAATCAGCCCCAGCATTTT,CASSDPPMDRGLRGVNQPQHF
NA,TRBJ1-2,TRBD1,TRBV10-2,TGCGCCAGCACCCTGGACAGGGACTATGGCTACACCTTC,CASTLDRDYGYTF
NA,TRBJ2-3,TRBD1,TRBV30,TGTGCCTGGGGCCCGGGACAGGGGAGCACAGATACGCAGTATTTT,CAWGPGQGSTDTQYF
NA,TRBJ2-7,NA,TRBV13,TGTGCCAGCAGCTTAAACAGGGCTCCGAGGGAGCAGTACTTC,CASSLNRAPREQYF
NA,TRBJ2-2,NA,TRBV11-2,TGTGCCAGCAGCCCACGACCTGGGGACACCGGGGAGCTGTTTTTT,CASSPRPGDTGELFF
NA,TRBJ2-5,NA,TRBV29-1,TGCAGCGTTGGAAATCTAGCGCCCCGAGAGACCCAGTACTTC,CSVGNLAPRETQYF
NA,TRBJ1-5,NA,TRBV6-2/TRBV6-3,TGTGCCAGCAGTACCTTAGGGCCGACGGGCAATCAGCCCCAGCATTTT,CASSTLGPTGNQPQHF
NA,TRBJ2-2,NA,TRBV5-1,TGCGCCAGCAGGTTCGGGCGAGGCACCGGGGAGCTGTTTTTT,CASRFGRGTGELFF
once,TRBJ1-3,TRBD1,TRBV9,TGTGCCAGCAGCGTGCAGGGGGCGCCTGGAAACACCATATATTTT,CASSVQGAPGNTIYF
NA,TRBJ2-7,TRBD1,TRBV9,TGTGCCAGCAGCGCCGGGACAGGAGGCGAGCAGTACTTC,CASSAGTGGEQYF
NA,TRBJ1-2,TRBD1,TRBV10-2,TGCGCCAGCAGTGAGTCGATGTCGGGACAGTCGGACTATGGCTACACCTTC,CASSESMSGQSDYGYTF
once,TRBJ1-2,NA,TRBV5-5,TGTGCCAGCAGACAGACCGGGACATCGATAAGCTACACCTTC,CASRQTGTSISYTF
NA,TRBJ2-4,NA,TRBV3-1/TRBV3-2,TGTGCCAGCAGCCAAGATCGAAAGCAGGGCAAAAACATTCAGTACTTC,CASSQDRKQGKNIQYF
NA,TRBJ1-2,NA,TRBV4-3,TGCGCCAGCAGCCTCGGCGGACACTATGGCTACACCTTC,CASSLGGHYGYTF
NA,TRBJ2-1,TRBD2,TRBV4-1,TGCGCCAGCAGCCAAGATCCTAGCGGGTACAATGAGCAGTTCTTC,CASSQDPSGYNEQFF
NA,TRBJ1-2,NA,TRBV5-6,TGTGCCAGCAGCGCCGGGACTGGAGGAAATGGCTACACCTTC,CASSAGTGGNGYTF
NA,TRBJ2-5,NA,TRBV12-3/TRBV12-4,TGTGCCAGCGGGGGCGATCGGGAGACCCAGTACTTC,CASGGDRETQYF
NA,TRBJ2-3,NA,TRBV6-6,TGTGCCAGCAGCCCCACTTCTAGCACAGATACGCAGTATTTT,CASSPTSSTDTQYF